This TCR beta chain was captured by sequencing in a study of OX40 agonist ivuxolimab in advanced cancers. Regarding the study in general: Ivuxolimab, which targeted the costimulatory receptor OX40 (CD134), was an agonistic, fully human IgG2 monoclonal antibody. Intravenous ivuxolimab was administered to patients every 2 weeks at six dose levels: 0.01, 0.1, 0.3, 1.5, 3 and 10 mg/kg. Of the roughly 54 patients in dose escalation, about 20 had hepatocellular carcinoma, around 15 had melanoma, 9 had renal cell carcinoma and 9 had head and neck cancer. The dose-escalation cohort was 82.7% male with a mean age of about 60 years, ranging from roughly 23 to 79. Patients were allowed to have had prior anti-PD-1, anti-PD-L1 or anti-CTLA-4 therapy, and 40% to 45% of the dose-escalation patients had previously received checkpoint inhibitors. Three dose-escalation patients achieved partial responses, one with hepatocellular carcinoma and two with cutaneous melanoma. The point of sequencing TCRbeta in the periphery was to test whether ivuxolimab changed TCR sequence diversity and drove clonal T-cell expansion. The monotherapy dose-escalation portion (N ≈ 55 patients) of the phase I ivuxolimab trial is reported in the paper.

The trial excluded patients who had a history of autoimmune disease or who were on systemic immunosuppression. Peripheral blood for TCR sequencing was drawn from every dose cohort at baseline, at cycle 4 day 1 and at cycle 7 day 1. The samples were taken from a phase I, first-in-human, multicenter, open-label dose-escalation trial of ivuxolimab. Adults with locally advanced or metastatic melanoma, renal cell carcinoma, hepatocellular carcinoma or head and neck squamous cell carcinoma were enrolled in the trial. CD4+ and CD8+ T cells were sorted separately from peripheral blood before TCR sequencing. On this clone itself: No antigen is known for it. Base qualities are not at hand, and no much larger clone is one base apart.

The CDR3 runs 15 residues from the cysteine to the phenylalanine. Kept here is only the CDR3 DNA, which spans 45 bases and is read in frame from base 1. The germline V gene supplies CDR1 SGHVS and CDR2 FQNEAQ. Trimming accounts for 5 bases at V and 3 bases at J, while the number of junction bases matched to no gene is 4. General study outcomes and caveats: Which antigens the clonally expanded peripheral T cells were specific for was not determined. In the 0.1-3.0 mg/kg groups, partial responders were among the patients with the lowest normalized peripheral clonal expansion, particularly in CD8+ T cells. On average, CD8+ T cells showed more expanded clones than CD4+ T cells after ivuxolimab. At doses of 0.1 to 3.0 mg/kg, clonal expansion of both CD4+ and CD8+ T cells in blood was seen between baseline and week 6. Low levels of normalized T-cell clonal expansion were also seen in some patients who did not respond.

Genomic DNA was isolated from the sorted cells so that the TCRbeta CDR3 region could be sequenced. The immunoSEQ Assay was used to sequence the TCRbeta CDR3 regions. The clones in this table, taken by TCRdb from immuneACCESS, are in-frame only. Not every clone is retained; where verified, under half of the shortfall comes from an unresolved V gene, and the cause of the rest is unknown. The sample table shows 35,000 or so clones, and about 84% are seen once. Of the sample, roughly 18% is held by the ten largest clones. Material: CD4+ or CD8+ T cells sorted from blood, obtained in a trial of the OX40 agonist ivuxolimab. The TCR sequence derives from an adult with an advanced solid tumor such as melanoma, head and neck, liver or kidney cancer. The chain was built from TRBV7-8 and TRBJ2-3, with 11 middle bases fitting TRBD2. The nucleotides read TGTGCCAGCAGCATCCTAGCGGGGGGAACAGATACGCAGTATTTT. This codes for CASSILAGGTDTQYF.